This section outlines one T cell receptor (beta chain) sequence together with its context. Its target is not known. The sample comes from a study of lymphopenia after photon versus proton radiotherapy. Generated by immunoSEQ multiplex PCR, the TCRdb table keeps only in-frame clones and is missing some. The table records just over 40,000 clones, about 86% of them present only once. The germline V gene encodes CDR1 SGDLS and CDR2 YYNGEE. The CDR3 is made up of 16 amino acids. Trimming took 4 bases from V and 0 from J, leaving 14 bases between them. Points from the study as a whole: Oligoclonal CD8+ Temra expansion after nadir drove photon patients' diversity drop. Proton therapy kept repertoires fairly stable, unlike photons, which gained effector/memory cells. Survival link was tested only in deceased patients; proton benefit remains a possibility.

The specimen was peripheral blood, collected from a patient treated with proton-based radiotherapy. The chain recombines TRBV9 with TRBJ2-1, with D possibly TRBD1 on 6 matching bases. This clonotype was sampled from a woman between 65 and 79 years old with pancreatic cancer. Some clones in this sample may be carry-over from other donors' samples. The CDR3 here is CASSKKGDNSYNEQFF. CDR3 sequence (DNA): TGTGCCAGCAGCAAGAAGGGGGATAACTCCTACAATGAGCAGTTCTTC.